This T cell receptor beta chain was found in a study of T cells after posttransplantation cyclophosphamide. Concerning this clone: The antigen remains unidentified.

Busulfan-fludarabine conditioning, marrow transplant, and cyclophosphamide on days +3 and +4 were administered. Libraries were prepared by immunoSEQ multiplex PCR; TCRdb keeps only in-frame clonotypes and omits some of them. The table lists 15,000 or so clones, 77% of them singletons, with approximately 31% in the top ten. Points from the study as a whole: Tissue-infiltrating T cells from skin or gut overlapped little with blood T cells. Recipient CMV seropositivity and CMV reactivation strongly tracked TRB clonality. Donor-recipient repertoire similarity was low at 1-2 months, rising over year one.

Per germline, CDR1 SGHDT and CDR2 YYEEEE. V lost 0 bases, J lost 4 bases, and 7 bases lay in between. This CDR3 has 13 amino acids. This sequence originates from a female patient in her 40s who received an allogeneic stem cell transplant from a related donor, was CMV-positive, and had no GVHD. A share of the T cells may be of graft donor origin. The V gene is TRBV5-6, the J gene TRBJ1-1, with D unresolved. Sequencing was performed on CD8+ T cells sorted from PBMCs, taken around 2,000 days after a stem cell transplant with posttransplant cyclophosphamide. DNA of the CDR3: TGTGCCAGCAGCTTGGGGTCCGGCACTGAAGCTTTCTTT. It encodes CASSLGSGTEAFF. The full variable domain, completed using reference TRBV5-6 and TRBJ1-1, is DAGVTQSPTHLIKTRGQQVTLRCSPKSGHDTVSWYQQALGQGPQFIFQYYEEEERQRGNFPDRFSGHQFPNYSSELNVNALLLGDSALYLCASSLGSGTEAFFGQGTRLTVV.